This is a list of T cell receptor beta chains from one sample in a study of vaccination effects on CD4 cells after COVID-19. No antigen is known for these receptors. Method: immunoSEQ multiplex PCR; TCRdb's copy keeps in-frame clones and lacks some. Among 35,000 to 45,000 clones listed, approximately 70% were seen once. Sequenced material: CD4+ T cells from PBMCs cultured with a peptide pool, taken before COVID-19 vaccination. The receptor source for this set is a human donor who had a prior SARS-CoV-2 infection. Each CDR3 is given with its conserved first and last residue. D genes are given only for firm matches. Only part of the rows carry a size: once, few, many, or a class if the clone is expanded.

j_call clone_size d_call cdr3_length v_call cdr3_nt cdr3_aa
TRBJ2-3 NA TRBD2 16 TRBV5-1 TGCGCCAGCAGCGGACTAGCGGGAGGTCGGACAGATACGCAGTATTTT CASSGLAGGRTDTQYF
TRBJ2-1 NA TRBD2 19 TRBV19 TGTGCCAGTAGTATCGGGCCAAATCGGGCTAGCGGGAGCCCCCCTGAGCAGTTCTTC CASSIGPNRASGSPPEQFF
TRBJ2-5 NA NA 13 TRBV12-3/TRBV12-4 TGTGCCAGCACCACCGAGCAGCTTCGGACCCAGTACTTC CASTTEQLRTQYF
TRBJ2-7 NA NA 15 TRBV2 TGTGCCAGCAGGACGGGGCCAGGGTTATTCTACGAGCAGTACTTC CASRTGPGLFYEQYF
TRBJ2-3 NA NA 11 TRBV12-3/TRBV12-4 TGTGCCAGCAGTTCGATGGCGACGCAGTATTTT CASSSMATQYF
TRBJ2-2 NA NA 15 TRBV7-2 TGTGCCAGCAGCTTAACCCCCGAAAACACCGGGGAGCTGTTTTTT CASSLTPENTGELFF
TRBJ1-2 few NA 17 TRBV28 TGTGCCAGCAGTCCCCCTGGCGACCCCCTGGCTAACTATGGCTACACCTTC CASSPPGDPLANYGYTF
TRBJ2-1 NA NA 15 TRBV5-1 TGCGCCAGCAGCTTGTTCAACGCCCTGGTCAATGAGCAGTTCTTC CASSLFNALVNEQFF
TRBJ2-5 NA NA 15 TRBV5-1 TGCGCCAGCAGCTTCCAGGGGTCCCCACAAGAGACCCAGTACTTC CASSFQGSPQETQYF
TRBJ2-7 NA NA 14 TRBV7-9 TGTGCCAGCAGCTTATCTACGGGTGCCTACGAGCAGTACTTC CASSLSTGAYEQYF
TRBJ1-2 NA NA 15 TRBV30 TGTGCCTGGAGTGCCGCTAGGAATGGGGGCTATGGCTACACCTTC CAWSAARNGGYGYTF
TRBJ2-2 NA NA 16 TRBV24-1 TGTGCCACCAGTGATTTCAGGCAGGGGGGGGCCGGGGAGCTGTTTTTT CATSDFRQGGAGELFF
TRBJ1-2 few NA 17 TRBV5-1 TGCGCCAGCAGCTTGACGGCACAGGGACCGTCTAACTATGGCTACACCTTC CASSLTAQGPSNYGYTF
TRBJ2-3 once TRBD2 16 TRBV9 TGTGCCAGCAGCCGAAAAGCGGGAGGGTACACAGATACGCAGTATTTT CASSRKAGGYTDTQYF
TRBJ2-7 NA NA 13 TRBV5-1 TGCGCCAGCAGCCCCAGGGGTCCGTACGAGCAGTACTTC CASSPRGPYEQYF
TRBJ2-1 NA TRBD2 16 TRBV7-8 TGTGCCAGCAGCCCAATCCGGGACTACACATACAATGAGCAGTTCTTC CASSPIRDYTYNEQFF
TRBJ1-1 NA NA 18 TRBV4-1 TGCGCCAGCAGCTATTCCGGGGGACGGGTACGGGTCGGAACTGAAGCTTTCTTT CASSYSGGRVRVGTEAFF
TRBJ2-5 NA NA 14 TRBV6-6 TGTGCCAGCAGTTCCCCGGGACTGCAAGAGACCCAGTACTTC CASSSPGLQETQYF
TRBJ1-1 NA NA 14 TRBV2 TGTGCCAGCGGCCTTTGGGCAGGGAACACTGAAGCTTTCTTT CASGLWAGNTEAFF
TRBJ2-5 NA TRBD1 15 TRBV3-1/TRBV3-2 TGTGCCAGCAGCCCCAGGACAGGGAGCGGGGAGACCCAGTACTTC CASSPRTGSGETQYF
TRBJ1-2 NA NA 14 TRBV7-2 TGTGCCAGCAGCTTAGTTCAGGGAAACTATGGCTACACCTTC CASSLVQGNYGYTF
TRBJ2-7 few NA 15 TRBV7-2 TGTGCCAGCAGCTTAGCTCCGGGACGTAGCTACGAGCAGTACTTC CASSLAPGRSYEQYF
TRBJ1-4 NA TRBD1 14 TRBV6-6 TGTGCCAGCAGATCGACAGGGATTAATGAAAAACTGTTTTTT CASRSTGINEKLFF
TRBJ2-5 NA NA 15 TRBV11-2 TGTGCCAGCAGCTCCCAGACAGGGAGGGTGGAGACCCAGTACTTC CASSSQTGRVETQYF
TRBJ2-5 NA TRBD2 14 TRBV5-1 TGCGCCAGCAGACGAGGACTAGCTCAAGAGACCCAGTACTTC CASRRGLAQETQYF
TRBJ2-1 NA TRBD2 17 TRBV7-6 TGTGCCAGCAGCTTAGATCTAGCGGTGAGCTCCTACAATGAGCAGTTCTTC CASSLDLAVSSYNEQFF
TRBJ2-7 NA TRBD2 16 TRBV5-1 TGCGCCAGCAGCTCCAGGAGCGGGGCCAGCTCCTACGAGCAGTACTTC CASSSRSGASSYEQYF
TRBJ2-5 NA TRBD2 17 TRBV5-6 TGTGCCAGCAGCTCTCTGACTAGCGGCGATAACCAAGAGACCCAGTACTTC CASSSLTSGDNQETQYF
TRBJ2-1 NA TRBD2 14 TRBV11-3 TGTGCCAGCAGCTTATTTGGTAGCGGGTATGAGCAGTTCTTC CASSLFGSGYEQFF
TRBJ1-5 NA NA 15 TRBV4-3 TGCGCCAGCAGCCAAGATTTGACCGGGGATCAGCCCCAGCATTTT CASSQDLTGDQPQHF
TRBJ2-7 NA NA 13 TRBV5-4 TGTGCCAGCAGCCTGATAGAAGGCTACGAGCAGTACTTC CASSLIEGYEQYF
TRBJ2-4 NA NA 14 TRBV6-5 TGTGCCAGCATCAACCCCCGGCAAAGGGGCATTCAGTACTTC CASINPRQRGIQYF
TRBJ2-7 NA NA 13 TRBV11-3 TGTGCCAGCAGCTTAGCGGGTCCCTACGAGCAGTACTTC CASSLAGPYEQYF
TRBJ1-4 NA TRBD1 15 TRBV18 TGTGCCAGCTCACGGGACAGAGCAACTAATGAAAAACTGTTTTTT CASSRDRATNEKLFF
TRBJ2-7 once TRBD2 17 TRBV9 TGTGCCAGCAGCCCTAGCTACACGACTAGCGGGAGCTACGAGCAGTACTTC CASSPSYTTSGSYEQYF
TRBJ2-3 NA TRBD2 16 TRBV9 TGTGCCAGCAGCGTATCCCCTCGCGGGAGCGCAGATACGCAGTATTTT CASSVSPRGSADTQYF
TRBJ2-7 NA TRBD2 13 TRBV5-1 TGCGCCAGCAGGCGGGAGGGCCGGGGCGAGCAGTACTTC CASRREGRGEQYF
TRBJ2-1 once TRBD2 16 TRBV5-1 TGCGCCAGCAGCCCATTGGGCGGGGGGGCCGGGAATGAGCAGTTCTTC CASSPLGGGAGNEQFF
TRBJ1-1 once NA 11 TRBV19 TGTGCCAGTACTCCCGGGGGCGAAGCTTTCTTT CASTPGGEAFF
TRBJ2-7 few TRBD1 15 TRBV7-3 TGTGCCAGCAGCTTAAGACAGGGTACTTTTGGCGAGCAGTACTTC CASSLRQGTFGEQYF
TRBJ1-1 NA NA 14 TRBV7-2 TGTGCCACCCAAAGGGGGGGCATGGGCACTGAAGCTTTCTTT CATQRGGMGTEAFF
TRBJ1-5 once TRBD1 13 TRBV12-3/TRBV12-4 TGTGCCAGCAGTCTCGGGACAGGGCAGCCCCAGCATTTT CASSLGTGQPQHF
TRBJ1-1 NA NA 14 TRBV5-4 TGTGCCAGCAGCTTCTTTGGGGGCGGCACTGAAGCTTTCTTT CASSFFGGGTEAFF
TRBJ2-5 NA NA 13 TRBV2 TGTGCCAGCAGTGACCAAGTAAAAGAGACCCAGTACTTC CASSDQVKETQYF
TRBJ2-7 NA NA 16 TRBV4-3 TGCGCCAGCAGCCAAGATCTCAGAAGGGCTACCTACGAGCAGTACTTC CASSQDLRRATYEQYF
TRBJ2-7 NA TRBD1 15 TRBV7-3 TGTGCCAGCAGCTTAATCGGGACAGGGTTAGACGAGCAGTACTTC CASSLIGTGLDEQYF
TRBJ1-6 few NA 14 TRBV14 TGTGCCAGCAGCCAAGACTGGATGGGGTCACCCCTCCACTTT CASSQDWMGSPLHF